The 8 T cell receptor beta chains below come from one sample, sequenced in a study of shared clonotypes between healthy human individuals. Assay used: immunoSEQ multiplex PCR; TCRdb lists only in-frame clones, some missing. The sample lists hundreds of thousands of clones, 85% to 95% occurring once. Naive CD8 cells, CD45RO-negative and positively selected for CCR7, excluded terminally differentiated effector memory CD45RA+ cells. Sequenced: naive CD8+ T cells sorted from blood. The receptors shown here come from a woman aged 25 to 39 in good health.

The chain is built from TRBV27 and TRBJ2-7; tentatively, D is TRBD1 (6 bases). Trimming removed 6 bases at V and 1 base at J, with 19 bases between. Germline V gives CDR1 MNHEY, CDR2 SMNVEV (reference sequence). There are 16 residues in the CDR3. The CDR3 reads CASSQSEGVRSYEQYF. The CDR3 coding sequence is TGTGCCAGCAGCCAATCTGAGGGGGTACGGTCCTACGAGCAGTACTTC.

This clone came up once. The rearrangement joins TRBV10-1 to TRBJ2-5, with D tentatively TRBD1 (6 bases). The CDR3 has 17 residues. Germline CDR1 WNHNN, CDR2 SYGVQD (reference sequence). Trimming left V 3 bases short and J 3 bases short, with 20 bases between. CDR3 sequence reads: CASSDRDTPKGKETQYF. In DNA form, the CDR3 reads TGCGCCAGCAGTGACCGGGACACACCTAAGGGGAAAGAGACCCAGTACTTC.

The V call is TRBV2, the J call TRBJ2-7; 13 nucleotides line up with TRBD2. Losses at the gene ends were 7 bases for V and 4 bases for J; bases not matched to a gene: 13. The germline V gene encodes CDR1 SNHLY and CDR2 FYNNEI. The CDR3 has 17 amino acids. The CDR3 region has the DNA TGTGCCAGCAAGGGGACTAGCGGGATATACGGAGGTTACGAGCAGTACTTC. Its translation: CASKGTSGIYGGYEQYF.

This sequence joins TRBV28 and TRBJ1-4, with D tentatively TRBD1 (5 bases). Germline CDR1 MDHEN, CDR2 SYDVKM. CDR3 length: 14 residues. V shed 6 bases and J shed 10 bases, with 18 bases lying between them. CDR3 loop: CASSPGPMKVKLFF. In nucleotides, the CDR3 is TGTGCCAGCAGCCCAGGGCCGATGAAGGTAAAACTGTTTTTT. The full variable domain, its missing parts supplied by reference TRBV28 and TRBJ1-4, is DVKVTQSSRYLVKRTGEKVFLECVQDMDHENMFWYRQDPGLGLRLIYFSYDVKMKEKGDIPEGYSVSREKKERFSLILESASTNQTSMYLCASSPGPMKVKLFFGSGTQLSVL.

The J gene is TRBJ2-7, the V gene TRBV5-1; D is uncertain. Germline CDR1 and CDR2: SGHRS and YFSETQ. The CDR3 runs 15 residues. V gave up 4 bases and J gave up 4 bases, with 18 bases separating them. As DNA, the CDR3 is TGCGCCAGCAGCCCCCATCGTCGGCTGGGATACGAGCAGTACTTC. It translates to CASSPHRRLGYEQYF.

The rearrangement joins TRBV11-3 to TRBJ2-5; D unclear. CDR3 length: 13 amino acids. V was clipped by 2 bases and J by 5 bases, with 9 bases between them. The V gene's germline CDR1 is SGHNT and CDR2 YENEEA. The CDR3 region is CASSLQFGETQYF. For the CDR3, the DNA is TGTGCCAGCAGCTTACAATTCGGGGAGACCCAGTACTTC.

CDR3 sequence: CASSLVGVGSEQYF. The DNA for the CDR3 is TGTGCCAGCAGCTTAGTTGGCGTGGGATCCGAGCAGTACTTC. The J gene is TRBJ2-7, the V gene TRBV7-9; D ambiguous. V was clipped by 1 base and J by 6 bases, with 13 bases between them. The CDR3 runs 14 residues. The germline gives CDR1 SEHNR, CDR2 FQNEAQ (reference sequence). Filled out from reference TRBV7-9 and TRBJ2-7, the complete variable domain reads DTGVSQNPRHKITKRGQNVTFRCDPISEHNRLYWYRQTLGQGPEFLTYFQNEAQLEKSRLLSDRFSAERPKGSFSTLEIQRTEQGDSAMYLCASSLVGVGSEQYFGPGTRLTVT.

The chain uses TRBV6-6 and TRBJ2-7, with D hard to call. Germline V gene data show CDR1 as MNHNY and CDR2 as SVGAGI (reference sequence). V dropped 5 bases and J dropped 6 bases, with 11 bases sitting between them. The CDR3 is made up of 12 amino acids. The CDR3 DNA is TGTGCCAGCAGTCAAGGTCTAAGCGAGCAGTACTTC. Its protein is CASSQGLSEQYF.